Shown below are 3 T cell receptor beta chains from a single sample sequenced in a study of vaccination effects on CD4 cells after COVID-19. Viral peptide pool expansion of antigen-specific CD4+ T cells preceded sequencing in the ViraFEST assay. CD4+ T cells were isolated after around 9 days of culture. For these receptors, no antigen is known. Using immunoSEQ multiplex PCR, the repertoire was profiled, and TCRdb retains in-frame clones only, with some absent. The sample has about 79,000 clones, roughly 74% seen once; the top ten hold around 1.5%. The sample in question was CD4+ T cells from PBMCs cultured with HCoV-229E spike peptides, obtained before COVID-19 vaccination. These receptors all come from a human donor who received a COVID-19 vaccine.

The chain is built from TRBV19 and TRBJ2-5, with D maybe TRBD1 (5 bases). Germline CDR1 is LNHDA and CDR2 is SQIVND (reference sequence). This CDR3 has 14 residues. V was cut by 6 bases and J by 3 bases, with 14 bases left in between. The CDR3 nucleotides are TGTGCCAGTAGCCACGACAGTACCAAAGAGACCCAGTACTTC. Its translation: CASSHDSTKETQYF.

The chain is built from TRBV24-1 and TRBJ2-7, with 9 bases lining up with TRBD1. The CDR3 is 14 residues long. V was clipped by 9 bases and J by 3 bases; unmatched bases: 8. Germline CDR1 KGHDR, CDR2 SFDVKD. The CDR3 protein is CATLDRGEDYEQYV. In DNA form, the CDR3 reads TGTGCCACCCTTGACAGGGGGGAAGACTACGAGCAGTACGTC.

In this sample, this clone turned up a few times. The rearrangement links TRBV4-1 to TRBJ1-4; D perhaps matches TRBD1 (5 bases). The germline CDR1 and CDR2 sequences are MGHRA and YSYEKL. This CDR3 comprises 16 residues. Trimming stripped 1 base from V and 8 bases from J, with 17 bases between. The CDR3 spells CASSQGGALAAEKLFF. The CDR3 DNA is TGCGCCAGCAGCCAAGGAGGGGCTTTGGCAGCCGAAAAACTGTTTTTT.